The 26 T cell receptor beta chains below were found in one sample sequenced in a study of blood T cell repertoires in COVID-19. Sequencing was performed with immunoSEQ multiplex PCR; in TCRdb, only in-frame clones are kept and a portion is missing. The data contain about 330,000 clones, about 85% of them singletons. The specimen was PBMCs or T cells enriched from blood (not recorded which). These receptors came from a woman in her twenties or thirties who had recovered from COVID-19.

The chain uses TRBV7-2 and TRBJ1-1; a possible D gene is TRBD1 (5 bases). This CDR3 spans 16 amino acids. Per the germline V gene, CDR1 is SGHTA and CDR2 is FQGNSA. With 0 bases removed from V and 3 bases from J, the gap between germline ends came to 14 bases. This CDR3 is CASSLAPGNLDTEAFF. In DNA, the CDR3 is TGTGCCAGCAGCTTAGCTCCAGGGAATTTGGACACTGAAGCTTTCTTT.

This sequence joins TRBV5-4 and TRBJ1-2, with D perhaps matching TRBD1 (6 bases). Germline V gene data show CDR1 as SGHNT and CDR2 as YYREEE (reference sequence). This CDR3 has 14 amino acids. The V and J ends lost 4 bases and 2 bases respectively, with 12 bases between them. CDR3 sequence reads: CASSPRDINYGYTF. CDR3 in DNA: TGTGCCAGCAGCCCCCGGGACATAAACTATGGCTACACCTTC.

This sequence joins TRBV27 and TRBJ1-2, with 9 bases identical to TRBD1. The J segment lost 4 bases and the V segment lost 6 bases, leaving 12 bases of the junction unmatched. Germline V lookup: CDR1 MNHEY, CDR2 SMNVEV (reference sequence). The CDR3 sequence is 16 residues long. The CDR3 nucleotides are TGTGCCAGCAGGAAACCCGGGACAGGGTCGGTCTATGGCTACACCTTC. Its translation is CASRKPGTGSVYGYTF.

The rearrangement joins TRBV2 to TRBJ1-5, with 7 bases matching TRBD1. CDR3 length equals 15 residues. CDR1 and CDR2 from the germline V gene are SNHLY and FYNNEI. Unmatched junction bases numbered 11, after V lost 6 bases and J lost 6 bases. The DNA for the CDR3 is TGTGCCAGCAGGGTCGGGGTTGCAGGGGGTCAGCCCCAGCATTTT. It encodes CASRVGVAGGQPQHF.

This clone was recorded only once. This chain joins TRBV7-6 and TRBJ2-5, with TRBD2 identical over 10 bases. The junction had 6 bases not matched to a gene; V was cut back by 6 bases and J by 2 bases. The CDR3 sequence is 15 residues long. Germline V lookup: CDR1 SGHVS, CDR2 FNYEAQ. The CDR3 bases are TGTGCCAGCAGACCCGTAGCGGGGGGACAAGAGACCCAGTACTTC. It is translated as CASRPVAGGQETQYF.

This clone was seen a single time. This chain joins TRBV4-2 and TRBJ2-3, with 9 positions matching TRBD1. Germline loops: CDR1 LGHNA, CDR2 YNFKEQ. The CDR3 is made up of 14 amino acids. After removal of 10 bases from V and 4 bases from J, the junction contained 9 bases not matched to a gene. The CDR3 DNA reads as TGTGCCACCAAGGGACAGGGTGTTGCAGATACGCAGTATTTT. The encoded protein is CATKGQGVADTQYF.

The V gene is TRBV5-4, the J gene TRBJ2-7; TRBD1 matches at 7 bases. The CDR3 runs to 12 residues. The V gene end was trimmed by 4 bases and the J gene end by 7 bases; junction bases not matched to a gene: 5. Germline CDR1 is SGHNT and CDR2 is YYREEE (reference sequence). DNA for the CDR3: TGTGCCAGCAGCCGCCCGGGACAGGAGCAGTACTTC. Protein: CASSRPGQEQYF.

The J gene is TRBJ2-7, the V gene TRBV29-1; perhaps TRBD1 as D (5 bases). Trimming stripped 2 bases from V and 4 bases from J, with 6 bases between. Germline V gives CDR1 SQVTM, CDR2 ANQGSEA. The CDR3 contains 11 residues. CDR3 protein: CSVEQGYEQYF. The CDR3, as DNA: TGCAGCGTTGAACAGGGTTACGAGCAGTACTTC.

The chain joins TRBV2 to TRBJ2-7; D is ambiguous. The V end was cut by 4 bases, the J end by 0 bases, with 10 bases between. The CDR3 runs to 14 residues. Germline loops: CDR1 SNHLY, CDR2 FYNNEI. The CDR3 coding sequence is TGTGCCAGCAGTGTGCGGCAGAGCTCCTACGAGCAGTACTTC. This sequence encodes CASSVRQSSYEQYF.

This clone came up a few times. This rearrangement joins TRBV6-5 to TRBJ2-6; perhaps TRBD1 as D (5 bases). Trimming shortened V by 8 bases and J by 4 bases, and 12 bases separated the two germline ends. Per the germline V gene, CDR1 is MNHEY and CDR2 is SVGAGI. This CDR3 comprises 14 residues. This CDR3 is CASSRESGANVLTF. The CDR3 DNA is TGTGCCAGCTCCAGGGAATCCGGGGCCAACGTCCTGACTTTC.

The CDR3 loop is CSASSRVDYGYTF. The DNA for the CDR3 is TGCAGTGCTAGTTCCAGGGTTGACTATGGCTACACCTTC. The chain employs TRBV20-1 and TRBJ1-2, with D perhaps TRBD1 (5 bases). The CDR3 is 13 residues long. The V end lost 3 bases, the J end lost 3 bases, and 11 bases lay between the germline ends. Germline values: CDR1 DFQATT, CDR2 SNEGSKA (reference sequence).

The chain has TRBV5-5 and TRBJ1-2; 7 bases match TRBD1. With V trimmed by 4 bases and J by 7 bases, 13 bases remained unmatched. There are 15 residues in the CDR3. The germline V gene encodes CDR1 SGHKS and CDR2 YYEKEE (reference sequence). The CDR3 DNA is TGTGCCAGCAGCATCTCTATAGGGGGCTCCTTTGGCTACACCTTC. It is translated as CASSISIGGSFGYTF. Filled out from reference TRBV5-5 and TRBJ1-2, the complete variable domain reads DAGVTQSPTHLIKTRGQQVTLRCSPISGHKSVSWYQQVLGQGPQFIFQYYEKEERGRGNFPDRFSARQFPNYSSELNVNALLLGDSALYLCASSISIGGSFGYTFGSGTRLTVV.

This rearrangement joins TRBV6-5 to TRBJ1-1; 9 bases agree with TRBD1. This CDR3 region has 13 residues. V shed 9 bases, J shed 6 bases, and the junction held 8 bases outside the gene matches. The V gene's germline CDR1 is MNHEY and CDR2 SVGAGI. CDR3 nucleotide sequence: TGTGCCAGTTCGGGACAGGGATCCTCTGAAGCTTTCTTT. It codes for CASSGQGSSEAFF.

The chain combines TRBV5-1 with TRBJ1-6; 9 bases align to TRBD1. The CDR3 extends over 13 amino acids. With 4 bases clipped from V and 8 bases from J, the junction kept 1 base outside the gene matches. Germline V lookup: CDR1 SGHRS, CDR2 YFSETQ. The CDR3 sequence: CASSRDRDSPLHF. For the CDR3, the DNA is TGCGCCAGCAGCCGGGACAGGGATTCACCCCTCCACTTT. Looking up the rest from reference TRBV5-1 and TRBJ1-6 gives the full variable domain: KAGVTQTPRYLIKTRGQQVTLSCSPISGHRSVSWYQQTPGQGLQFLFEYFSETQRNKGNFPGRFSGRQFSNSRSEMNVSTLELGDSALYLCASSRDRDSPLHFGNGTRLTVT.

The V call is TRBV6-5, the J call TRBJ1-3; no definite D call. V was shortened by 8 bases and J by 8 bases, with 7 bases between the two germline ends. CDR3 length: 10 residues. Looked up from germline, CDR1 is MNHEY and CDR2 is SVGAGI. The CDR3 bases are TGTGCCAGCTTCGGGGACACCATATATTTT. Protein product: CASFGDTIYF.

V and J are TRBV6-5 and TRBJ1-4; 7 positions match TRBD1. Germline assignment: CDR1 MNHEY and CDR2 SVGAGI. V lost 7 bases, J lost 3 bases, and 5 bases stayed unmatched. The CDR3 covers 14 residues. CDR3 loop: CASKDREANEKLFF. The DNA for the CDR3 is TGTGCCAGCAAAGACAGGGAGGCTAATGAAAAACTGTTTTTT.

V is TRBV7-9 and J is TRBJ1-2; D gene ambiguous. Germline values: CDR1 SEHNR, CDR2 FQNEAQ (reference sequence). V was pared by 2 bases and J by 4 bases, with 11 bases between. This CDR3 contains 14 residues. CDR3 sequence (DNA): TGTGCCAGCAGCTTAAGTACACAGAGCTATGGCTACACCTTC. Protein product: CASSLSTQSYGYTF.

This chain connects TRBV19 to TRBJ2-5; D is undetermined. CDR3 size: 14 residues. V was trimmed by 4 bases and J by 0 bases, leaving 9 bases between them. Germline CDR1 is LNHDA and CDR2 is SQIVND (reference sequence). This CDR3 reads CASSTPRYQETQYF. The CDR3, as DNA: TGTGCCAGTAGTACTCCGCGGTACCAAGAGACCCAGTACTTC.

The rearrangement uses TRBV27 and TRBJ1-5; D possibly corresponds to TRBD1 (6 bases). Germline values: CDR1 MNHEY, CDR2 SMNVEV (reference sequence). V lost 0 bases, J lost 11 bases, and 11 bases lay in between. This CDR3 has 13 residues. The CDR3 is CASSLSGGLSQHF. As DNA, the CDR3 is TGTGCCAGCAGTTTATCAGGGGGATTGTCCCAGCATTTT.

The rearrangement uses TRBV6-5 and TRBJ1-1; 8 bases fit TRBD1. The germline gives CDR1 MNHEY, CDR2 SVGAGI. Trimming removed 6 bases from V and 0 bases from J; junction bases left unmatched: 6. The CDR3 totals 15 residues. DNA of the CDR3: TGTGCCAGCAGAAAAACAGGGGGTGTGAACACTGAAGCTTTCTTT. Translating it yields CASRKTGGVNTEAFF.

This chain joins TRBV29-1 and TRBJ2-2; 8 nucleotides agree with TRBD1. V shed 7 bases and J 5 bases; nucleotides not matched to a gene: 15. Germline V gene sequence: CDR1 SQVTM, CDR2 ANQGSEA. This CDR3 has 16 amino acids. The CDR3: CSAAVGQGAGTGELFF. CDR3 DNA sequence: TGCAGCGCCGCCGTGGGGCAGGGGGCCGGAACCGGGGAGCTGTTTTTT.

The chain carries TRBV30 and TRBJ1-1, with 7 bases identical to TRBD1. Germline V gene sequence: CDR1 GTSNPN, CDR2 SVGIG (reference sequence). V dropped 0 bases and J dropped 4; count of bases not matched to a gene: 2. This CDR3 has 13 residues. In DNA, the CDR3 is TGTGCCTGGAGTGTATCAGGGGGCACTGAAGCTTTCTTT. Translating gives CAWSVSGGTEAFF. The full variable domain, its missing parts supplied by reference TRBV30 and TRBJ1-1, is SQTIHQWPATLVQPVGSPLSLECTVEGTSNPNLYWYRQAAGRGLQLLFYSVGIGQISSEVPQNLSASRPQDRQFILSSKKLLLSDSGFYLCAWSVSGGTEAFFGQGTRLTVV.

This clone was seen once. The rearrangement uses TRBV28 and TRBJ1-1; TRBD1 is a possible D gene (6 bases). V was pared by 6 bases and J by 1 base, with 12 bases between. The length of the CDR3 is 14 residues. Germline CDR1 and CDR2: MDHEN and SYDVKM. The CDR3 DNA reads as TGTGCCAGCAGCAACAGGGTTAGGAACACTGAAGCTTTCTTT. Translation gives CASSNRVRNTEAFF.

This clone was observed once. V is TRBV5-1 and J is TRBJ1-5, with TRBD1 as a possible D gene (5 bases). V lost 4 bases and J lost 5, with 13 bases in between. This CDR3 spans 14 amino acids. The germline CDR1 and CDR2 sequences are SGHRS and YFSETQ. CDR3 residues: CASSIGGRDQPQHF. The CDR3 DNA follows: TGCGCCAGCAGCATCGGGGGTCGAGATCAGCCCCAGCATTTT.

V is TRBV30 and J is TRBJ1-2, with a possible D match to TRBD1 (6 bases). Germline CDR1 is GTSNPN and CDR2 is SVGIG (reference sequence). Trimming took 4 bases from V and 7 from J, leaving 13 bases between them. CDR3 size: 12 residues. The CDR3 DNA reads as TGTGCCTGGACCGGACAGAAGATTGGCTACACCTTC. Protein product: CAWTGQKIGYTF.

The chain recombines TRBV19 with TRBJ2-7; D gene uncertain. V gave up 1 base and J gave up 0 bases, with 10 bases separating them. CDR1 and CDR2 (germline): LNHDA, SQIVND (reference sequence). The CDR3 is made up of 15 amino acids. CDR3 in amino acids: CASSIAVSSSYEQYF. CDR3 DNA sequence: TGTGCCAGTAGTATAGCAGTTTCAAGCTCCTACGAGCAGTACTTC.